This is a list of T cell receptor beta chains from one sample in a study of regulatory T cells in long-lasting Graves disease. TCRdb analysed the multiplex PCR reads with MiXCR anew, one entry per CDR3 protein. The sample holds roughly 400,000 distinct CDR3 sequences, about a fifth seen once. The sample here was peripheral blood mononuclear cells (PBMCs), taken when the disease was refractory, from a patient treated with antithyroid drugs. These receptors were taken from a female donor with Graves disease. Each CDR3 is given with its conserved first and last residue. D genes are given only for firm matches. Clone sizes are given selectively: once, few, many, or a class where the clone is expanded.

D: -
size: -
J: TRBJ2-7
V: TRBV10-2
DNA: TGCGCCAGCAAGTTCCCCGGGGAGGAGCAGTACTTC
CDR3: CASKFPGEEQYF

D: TRBD2
size: -
J: TRBJ2-7
V: TRBV7-9
DNA: TGTGCCAGCAGCTCTCGACTAGCGGGAGGCCCCTACGAGCAGTACTTC
CDR3: CASSSRLAGGPYEQYF

D: TRBD1
size: many
J: TRBJ1-4
V: TRBV11-2
DNA: TGTGCCAGCAGCTTGCTCGCGATAAGGGGGCACCAAGAAAAACTGTTTTTT
CDR3: CASSLLAIRGHQEKLFF

D: -
size: -
J: TRBJ2-2
V: TRBV28
DNA: TGTGCCAGCACTTGGACTTCCCCCGTGGGGGAGCTGTTTTTT
CDR3: CASTWTSPVGELFF

D: TRBD1
size: -
J: TRBJ2-7
V: TRBV20-1
DNA: TGCAGTGCTAGCTTTACAGGGGCGGGCGAGCAGTACTTC
CDR3: CSASFTGAGEQYF

D: -
size: many
J: TRBJ2-7
V: TRBV2
DNA: TGTGCCAGCAGTGCAAGGGGGGACTCCTACTACGAGCAGTACTTC
CDR3: CASSARGDSYYEQYF

D: -
size: -
J: TRBJ2-1
V: TRBV7-3
DNA: TGTGCCAGCAGCTTAATGGACAATTCCTACAATGAGCAGTTCTTC
CDR3: CASSLMDNSYNEQFF

D: TRBD1
size: many
J: TRBJ1-1
V: TRBV20-1
DNA: TGCAGTGCTAGACCGACAGGGGGCGTCACTGAAGCTTTCTTT
CDR3: CSARPTGGVTEAFF

D: -
size: few
J: TRBJ2-7
V: TRBV9
DNA: TGTGCCAGCAGCCCTTGGACAGAGAACTACGAGCAGTACTTC
CDR3: CASSPWTENYEQYF

D: -
size: many
J: TRBJ1-2
V: TRBV12-3/TRBV12-4
DNA: TGTGCCAGCAGCCGCGACAGGAGATATGGCTACACCTTC
CDR3: CASSRDRRYGYTF

D: -
size: many
J: TRBJ1-2
V: TRBV7-9
DNA: TGTGCCAGCAGCTTAGGGGCCGAGGGGCAGCTGACCAATGGCTACACCTTC
CDR3: CASSLGAEGQLTNGYTF

D: TRBD1
size: -
J: TRBJ2-7
V: TRBV4-3
DNA: TGCGCCAGCAGCCAAGGGGGGACAGGGGTGGGAGAGCAGTACTTC
CDR3: CASSQGGTGVGEQYF

D: -
size: many
J: TRBJ1-5
V: TRBV7-2
DNA: TGTGCCAGCGGCGGGGGGGGAAATCAGCCCCAGCATTTT
CDR3: CASGGGGNQPQHF

D: -
size: -
J: TRBJ1-5
V: TRBV30
DNA: TGTGCCTGGAGTTCGGGGGATAGCAATCAGCCCCAGCATTTT
CDR3: CAWSSGDSNQPQHF

D: -
size: few
J: TRBJ1-3
V: TRBV6-1
DNA: TGTGCCAGCAGTGAACAGCCGGGGGAGGGAAACACCATATATTTT
CDR3: CASSEQPGEGNTIYF

D: -
size: -
J: TRBJ2-7
V: TRBV10-3
DNA: TGTGCCATCAGTGGGGCAGCCGCCTACGAGCAGTACTTC
CDR3: CAISGAAAYEQYF

D: -
size: many
J: TRBJ2-7
V: TRBV2
DNA: TGTGCCAGCAGTAAGCTACAGGTTGGGACGGGCCCTACGAGGGAGCAGTACTTC
CDR3: CASSKLQVGTGPTREQYF

D: TRBD2
size: -
J: TRBJ2-7
V: TRBV2
DNA: TGTGCCAGCAGTTACCTGAAAAATAGCGGGAGCTCCTACGAGCGGTACTTC
CDR3: CASSYLKNSGSSYERYF

D: TRBD1
size: many
J: TRBJ1-1
V: TRBV6-1
DNA: TGTGCCAGCAGCAGACAGGGGAACACTGAAGCTTTCTTT
CDR3: CASSRQGNTEAFF

D: -
size: many
J: TRBJ2-5
V: TRBV29-1
DNA: TGCAGCGTTGAATTTGGTCTTGGGCAAGAGACCCAGTACTTC
CDR3: CSVEFGLGQETQYF

D: -
size: -
J: TRBJ2-2
V: TRBV5-1
DNA: TGCGCCAGCAGCTTGGAGGCGGCCCACCGGGAGCTGTTTTTT
CDR3: CASSLEAAHRELFF

D: TRBD1
size: -
J: TRBJ1-4
V: TRBV28
DNA: TGTGCCAGCAGTTTGTGGGACAGAGGAGAAAAACTGTTTTTT
CDR3: CASSLWDRGEKLFF

D: -
size: many
J: TRBJ2-2
V: TRBV5-1
DNA: TGCGCCAGCAGCGTAGCAATCGCCGGGGAGCTGTTTTTT
CDR3: CASSVAIAGELFF

D: -
size: -
J: TRBJ2-1
V: TRBV11-2
DNA: TGTGCCAGCAGCCGTGATAACCCCTACAATGAGCAGTTCTTC
CDR3: CASSRDNPYNEQFF

D: -
size: few
J: TRBJ1-3
V: TRBV20-1
DNA: TGCAGTGCTAGGGTGAGGGAGGGAAACACCATATATTTT
CDR3: CSARVREGNTIYF

D: TRBD2
size: -
J: TRBJ2-6
V: TRBV10-3
DNA: TGTGCCATCAGCGCAACACCGGGACTAGCGGGATCTGGGGCCAACGTCCTGACTTTC
CDR3: CAISATPGLAGSGANVLTF

D: -
size: few
J: TRBJ2-7
V: TRBV29-1
DNA: TGCAGCGTTGTCGCCGGGCTAAGTGGCTACGAGCAGTACTTC
CDR3: CSVVAGLSGYEQYF

D: -
size: many
J: TRBJ1-1
V: TRBV29-1
DNA: TGCAGCGTTGTTGGACAGACGAACACTGAAGCTTTCTTT
CDR3: CSVVGQTNTEAFF

D: -
size: -
J: TRBJ2-3
V: TRBV6-2/TRBV6-3
DNA: TGTGCCAGCAGCCTGACCGGGACACCGAGCACAGATACGCAGTATTTT
CDR3: CASSLTGTPSTDTQYF

D: TRBD2
size: -
J: TRBJ2-3
V: TRBV20-1
DNA: TGCAGTGCTGAAAGGACTAGCGGGAGAGGGGATACGCAGTATTTT
CDR3: CSAERTSGRGDTQYF

D: -
size: few
J: TRBJ1-1
V: TRBV20-1
DNA: TGCAGTGCTAGCGCGGGGACTGAAGCTTTCTTT
CDR3: CSASAGTEAFF

D: -
size: few
J: TRBJ2-2
V: TRBV6-2/TRBV6-3
DNA: TGTGCCAGCAGTTACCTGCCTAACACCGGGGAGCTGTTTTTT
CDR3: CASSYLPNTGELFF

D: -
size: many
J: TRBJ1-5
V: TRBV30
DNA: TGTGCCTGGAGCGACCCGCCAAATCAGCCCCAGCATTTT
CDR3: CAWSDPPNQPQHF

D: -
size: -
J: TRBJ1-2
V: TRBV7-9
DNA: TGTGCCAGCAGCTTAACCAGGGAGGACTATGGCTACACCTTC
CDR3: CASSLTREDYGYTF

D: TRBD1
size: -
J: TRBJ1-2
V: TRBV5-4
DNA: TGTGCCAGCACCACGGGACAGTTTCCTGGCTACACCTTC
CDR3: CASTTGQFPGYTF

D: -
size: -
J: TRBJ1-2
V: TRBV4-2
DNA: TGTGCCAGCAGCCAAAATGGGGGAGCAGGGGACTATGGCTACACCTTC
CDR3: CASSQNGGAGDYGYTF

D: -
size: -
J: TRBJ1-5
V: TRBV7-3
DNA: TGTGCCAGCAGCTCAGGGGCCGGTCATCAGCCCCAGCATTTT
CDR3: CASSSGAGHQPQHF

D: -
size: -
J: TRBJ2-2
V: TRBV19
DNA: TGTGCCAGTAGTACAGGCATGATCGTTTTAACCGGGGAGCTGTTTTTT
CDR3: CASSTGMIVLTGELFF

D: TRBD1
size: many
J: TRBJ2-2
V: TRBV10-3
DNA: TGTGCCATCAGTGATGGTGGGACAGGGGGCGGTACCGGGGAGCTGTTTTTT
CDR3: CAISDGGTGGGTGELFF

D: -
size: few
J: TRBJ1-4
V: TRBV20-1
DNA: TGCAGTGCCGCCCCAAAACTTATCATCCGGGCCGATGAAAAACTGTTTTTT
CDR3: CSAAPKLIIRADEKLFF

D: TRBD2
size: many
J: TRBJ2-2
V: TRBV12-3/TRBV12-4
DNA: TGTGCCAGCAGTGGTATAGCGGGAGTATGGGTCGGGGAGCTGTTTTTT
CDR3: CASSGIAGVWVGELFF

D: -
size: -
J: TRBJ2-1
V: TRBV19
DNA: TGTGCCAGTAGGAGTATGGGGAATGAGCAGTTCTTC
CDR3: CASRSMGNEQFF

D: -
size: few
J: TRBJ1-1
V: TRBV30
DNA: TGTGCCTGGAACCCGGGAATAGGGGGCACTGAAGCTTTCTTT
CDR3: CAWNPGIGGTEAFF

D: -
size: few
J: TRBJ2-2
V: TRBV7-2
DNA: TGTGCCAGCAGCTTAAAAGTTACCGGGGAGCTGTTTTTT
CDR3: CASSLKVTGELFF

D: -
size: -
J: TRBJ2-2
V: TRBV7-9
DNA: TGTGCCAGCAGGCCCGCCGAACCTGGGACCGGGGAGCTGTTTTTT
CDR3: CASRPAEPGTGELFF

D: TRBD1
size: many
J: TRBJ1-2
V: TRBV2
DNA: TGTGCCAGCAGCCAGGACAGGGGGAGAGGCTACACCTTC
CDR3: CASSQDRGRGYTF

D: TRBD1
size: many
J: TRBJ2-5
V: TRBV12-3/TRBV12-4
DNA: TGTGCCAGCAGTTGGACAGGGGCCCAAGAGACCCAGTACTTC
CDR3: CASSWTGAQETQYF